A selection of T cell receptor beta chains follows, all from one sample in a study of human T cells and chemical hapten exposure. TCRdb analysed the RACE reads with MiXCR anew, one entry per CDR3 protein. The sample yields 350,000 to 450,000 distinct CDR3 sequences, roughly 5% seen once. The sequenced sample was whole blood, obtained in connection with sensitization to the hapten diphenylcyclopropenone (DPC). The receptors derive from a woman in her forties or fifties with alopecia areata. Some clones in this sample may be carry-over from other donors' samples. The CDR3 runs from the conserved cysteine through the conserved F or W. The D gene is left open where the match is weak. Size tells how often a clone was seen (once, few, many) or the class of an expanded clone, and some rows leave it out.

clone size	D gene	V gene	J gene	CDR3 protein	CDR3 DNA
few	TRBD1	TRBV12-5	TRBJ2-5	CASGLGQGQETQYF	TGTGCTAGTGGTTTAGGACAGGGCCAAGAGACCCAGTACTTC
many	TRBD1	TRBV20-1	TRBJ1-4	CSARDRVGEKLFF	TGCAGTGCTCGAGACAGGGTGGGTGAAAAACTGTTTTTT
few	-	TRBV12-3/TRBV12-4	TRBJ1-1	CASRSDLKAFF	TGTGCCAGCAGGTCCGACCTGAAAGCTTTCTTT
many	-	TRBV12-5	TRBJ2-3	CASGLPRAPWETDTQYF	TGTGCTAGTGGTTTGCCCCGGGCCCCGTGGGAGACAGATACGCAGTATTTT
many	-	TRBV28	TRBJ2-7	CASSFRESRVRQYF	TGTGCCAGCAGTTTTCGAGAAAGCCGCGTAAGGCAGTACTTC
many	-	TRBV7-9	TRBJ2-7	CASSFADEQYF	TGTGCCAGCAGCTTCGCAGACGAGCAGTACTTC
many	TRBD2	TRBV20-1	TRBJ2-7	CSARTGGPYEQYF	TGCAGTGCTAGAACGGGGGGGCCCTACGAGCAGTACTTC
-	-	TRBV27	TRBJ2-2	CASSPLISGELFF	TGTGCCAGCAGTCCCTTGATCTCCGGGGAGCTGTTTTTT
many	-	TRBV7-2	TRBJ1-1	CASSLAQLNTEAFF	TGTGCCAGCAGTTTGGCCCAGCTAAACACTGAAGCTTTCTTT
many	TRBD2	TRBV7-9	TRBJ2-1	CASSAGLAGNYNEQFF	TGTGCCAGCAGCGCCGGACTAGCGGGGAACTACAATGAGCAGTTCTTC
-	-	TRBV6-5	TRBJ1-5	CASSPAGTRSNQPQHF	TGTGCCAGCAGCCCGGCGGGGACGCGGTCGAATCAGCCCCAGCATTTT
many	TRBD2	TRBV6-6	TRBJ2-4	CASSYPRAGGPKNIQYF	TGTGCCAGCAGTTACCCCCGAGCGGGAGGGCCAAAAAACATTCAGTACTTC
few	TRBD2	TRBV10-3	TRBJ2-1	CAISGTSGRDEQFF	TGTGCCATCAGCGGGACTAGCGGGAGGGATGAGCAGTTCTTC
-	-	TRBV28	TRBJ2-5	CASSFPPGRTQETQYF	TGTGCCAGCAGTTTCCCCCCGGGGCGGACTCAAGAGACCCAGTACTTC
-	TRBD2	TRBV28	TRBJ2-2	CASSNSGRIAGELFF	TGTGCCAGCAGTAATAGCGGGAGAATAGCCGGGGAGCTGTTTTTT
many	TRBD1	TRBV7-6	TRBJ2-6	CASSLLMGDSSGANVLTF	TGTGCCAGCAGCTTATTGATGGGGGACAGCTCTGGGGCCAACGTCCTGACTTTC
few	TRBD1	TRBV9	TRBJ1-4	CASSFGQGDEKLFF	TGTGCCAGCAGCTTTGGACAGGGTGATGAAAAACTGTTTTTT
few	-	TRBV18	TRBJ1-2	CASSEGSDYGYTF	TGTGCCAGCTCCGAGGGCAGCGACTATGGCTACACCTTC
many	-	TRBV5-1	TRBJ2-5	CASRGRGLQETQYF	TGCGCCAGCAGGGGCCGGGGACTTCAAGAGACCCAGTACTTC
-	-	TRBV7-6	TRBJ2-1	CASSLLPPDSMNEQFF	TGTGCCAGCAGCTTATTACCCCCGGACTCGATGAATGAGCAGTTCTTC
few	-	TRBV3-1	TRBJ1-3	CASSQRSGVVNTIYF	TGTGCCAGCAGCCAACGAAGCGGGGTGGTTAACACCATATATTTT
many	-	TRBV7-2	TRBJ2-1	CASSPAIGGNEQFF	TGTGCCAGCAGCCCGGCCATAGGAGGCAATGAGCAGTTCTTC
many	-	TRBV2	TRBJ2-1	CASSEGFPYNEQFF	TGTGCCAGCAGTGAGGGATTCCCCTACAATGAGCAGTTCTTC
many	-	TRBV10-3	TRBJ1-2	CAISESAYGYTF	TGTGCCATCAGTGAGTCGGCCTATGGCTACACCTTC
-	TRBD2	TRBV6-2/TRBV6-3	TRBJ2-1	CASSYPGLPQFF	TGTGCCAGCAGTTACCCGGGACTACCGCAGTTCTTC
-	-	TRBV2	TRBJ1-3	CATNDEDGNTIYF	TGTGCCACCAACGACGAGGATGGAAACACCATATATTTT
many	-	TRBV7-2	TRBJ2-2	CASSIGAGELFF	TGTGCCAGCAGCATAGGGGCCGGGGAGCTGTTTTTT
few	-	TRBV12-3/TRBV12-4	TRBJ2-2	CASSPGPGELFF	TGTGCCAGCAGTCCAGGACCCGGGGAGCTGTTTTTT
-	-	TRBV5-5	TRBJ2-7	CASSLEGSAYEQYF	TGTGCCAGCAGCTTGGAGGGCAGTGCCTACGAGCAGTACTTC